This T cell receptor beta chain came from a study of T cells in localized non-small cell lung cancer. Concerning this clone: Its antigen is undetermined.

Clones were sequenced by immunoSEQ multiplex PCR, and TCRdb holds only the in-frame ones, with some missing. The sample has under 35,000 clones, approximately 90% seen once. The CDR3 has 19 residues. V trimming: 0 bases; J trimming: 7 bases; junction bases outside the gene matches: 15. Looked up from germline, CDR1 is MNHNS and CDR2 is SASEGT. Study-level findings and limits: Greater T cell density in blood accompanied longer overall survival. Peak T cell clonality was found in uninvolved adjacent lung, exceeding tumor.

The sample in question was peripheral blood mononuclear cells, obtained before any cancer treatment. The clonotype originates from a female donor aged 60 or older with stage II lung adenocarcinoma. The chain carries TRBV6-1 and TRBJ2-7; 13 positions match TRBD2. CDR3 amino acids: CASSEALSGLAGSLWEQYF. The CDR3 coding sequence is TGTGCCAGCAGTGAAGCGCTGTCGGGACTAGCGGGATCCCTCTGGGAGCAGTACTTC.